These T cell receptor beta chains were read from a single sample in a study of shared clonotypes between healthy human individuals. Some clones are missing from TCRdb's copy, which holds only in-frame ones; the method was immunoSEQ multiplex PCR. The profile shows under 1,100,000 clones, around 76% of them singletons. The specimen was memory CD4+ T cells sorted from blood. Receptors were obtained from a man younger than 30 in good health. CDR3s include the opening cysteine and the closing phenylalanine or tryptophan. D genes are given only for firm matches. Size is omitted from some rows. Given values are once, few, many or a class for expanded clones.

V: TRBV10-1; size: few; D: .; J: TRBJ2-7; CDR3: CASTLTGSYEQYF; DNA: TGCGCCAGCACCCTGACCGGCTCCTACGAGCAGTACTTC
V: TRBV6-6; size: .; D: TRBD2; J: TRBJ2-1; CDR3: CASSYAPLAGNNEQFF; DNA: TGTGCCAGCAGTTACGCGCCGCTAGCGGGGAACAATGAGCAGTTCTTC
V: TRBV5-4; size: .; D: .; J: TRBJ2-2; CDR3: CASSLLDSSNTGELFF; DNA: TGTGCCAGCAGCTTATTGGACAGTTCGAACACCGGGGAGCTGTTTTTT
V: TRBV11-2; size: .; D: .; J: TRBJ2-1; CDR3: CASSLDLGVGEQFF; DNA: TGTGCCAGCAGCTTAGATCTCGGGGTCGGTGAGCAGTTCTTC
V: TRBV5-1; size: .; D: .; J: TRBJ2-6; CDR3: CASSLTGTVFSGANVLTF; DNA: TGCGCCAGCAGCCTGACCGGGACGGTATTCTCTGGGGCCAACGTCCTGACTTTC
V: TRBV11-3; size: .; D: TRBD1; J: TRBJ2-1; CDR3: CASSLVGTGGFNEQFF; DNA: TGTGCCAGCAGCTTAGTCGGGACAGGGGGGTTCAATGAGCAGTTCTTC
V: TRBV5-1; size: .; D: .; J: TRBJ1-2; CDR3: CASSPGWGAQGGYTF; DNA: TGCGCCAGCAGCCCTGGCTGGGGGGCGCAAGGTGGCTACACCTTC
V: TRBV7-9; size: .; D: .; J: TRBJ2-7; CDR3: CASSHGQGLYEQYF; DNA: TGTGCCAGCAGCCATGGGCAGGGGCTCTACGAGCAGTACTTC
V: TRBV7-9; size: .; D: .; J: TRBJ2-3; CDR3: CASSPSRGRDTQYF; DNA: TGTGCCAGCAGCCCAAGCCGGGGCCGGGATACGCAGTATTTT
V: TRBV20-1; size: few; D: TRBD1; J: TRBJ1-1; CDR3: CSAKGTVEAFF; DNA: TGCAGTGCTAAGGGGACAGTCGAAGCTTTCTTT
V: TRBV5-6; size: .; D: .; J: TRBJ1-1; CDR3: CASSRTRNTEAFF; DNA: TGTGCCAGCAGCCGAACAAGGAACACTGAAGCTTTCTTT
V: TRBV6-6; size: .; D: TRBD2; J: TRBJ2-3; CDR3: CASSYGAGEADTQYF; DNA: TGTGCCAGCAGTTACGGTGCGGGAGAGGCAGATACGCAGTATTTT
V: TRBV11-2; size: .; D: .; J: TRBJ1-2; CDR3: CASSSDGFGYTF; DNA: TGTGCCAGCAGCTCAGACGGGTTTGGCTACACCTTC
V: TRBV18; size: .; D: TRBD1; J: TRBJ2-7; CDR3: CASSPSSGQGSGEQYF; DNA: TGTGCCAGCTCACCGTCTAGTGGACAGGGGTCGGGCGAGCAGTACTTC
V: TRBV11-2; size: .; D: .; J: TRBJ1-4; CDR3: CASSLRGKGNEKLFF; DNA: TGTGCCAGCAGCTTACGGGGGAAGGGGAATGAAAAACTGTTTTTT
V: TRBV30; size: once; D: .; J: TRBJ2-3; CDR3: CAWSPRFTDTQYF; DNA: TGTGCCTGGAGCCCGAGGTTCACAGATACGCAGTATTTT
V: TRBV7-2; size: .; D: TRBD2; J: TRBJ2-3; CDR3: CASSTRTSGSGGDTQYF; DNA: TGTGCCAGCAGCACCCGGACTAGCGGGAGTGGGGGGGATACGCAGTATTTT
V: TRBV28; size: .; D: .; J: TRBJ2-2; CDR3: CATGTRGVDTGELFF; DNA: TGTGCCACGGGGACAAGGGGCGTGGACACCGGGGAGCTGTTTTTT
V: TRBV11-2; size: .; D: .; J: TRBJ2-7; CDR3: CASSLDRTGVYEQYF; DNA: TGTGCCAGCAGCTTAGATCGAACAGGAGTCTACGAGCAGTACTTC
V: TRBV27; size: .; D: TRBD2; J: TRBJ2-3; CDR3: CASMKRGPDTQYF; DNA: TGTGCCAGCATGAAGCGGGGTCCTGATACGCAGTATTTT
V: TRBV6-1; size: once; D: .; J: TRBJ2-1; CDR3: CASTEAGDEQFF; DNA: TGTGCCAGCACCGAGGCAGGGGATGAGCAGTTCTTC
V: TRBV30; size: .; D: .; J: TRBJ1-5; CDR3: CAWSVGRRVNQPQHF; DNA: TGTGCCTGGAGTGTTGGCAGGAGAGTAAATCAGCCCCAGCATTTT
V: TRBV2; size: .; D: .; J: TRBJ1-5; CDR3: CASSAGSLSNQPQHF; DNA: TGTGCCAGCAGTGCGGGGTCGCTAAGCAATCAGCCCCAGCATTTT
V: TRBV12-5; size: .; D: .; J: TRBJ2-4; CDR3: CASGLGEGAAKNIQYF; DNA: TGTGCTAGTGGTTTGGGGGAAGGTGCAGCCAAAAACATTCAGTACTTC
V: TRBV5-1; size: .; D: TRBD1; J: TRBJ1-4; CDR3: CASSRTGGKEKLFF; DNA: TGCGCCAGCAGCCGGACAGGGGGGAAGGAAAAACTGTTTTTT
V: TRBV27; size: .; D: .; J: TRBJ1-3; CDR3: CASSQRAGNTIYF; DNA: TGTGCCAGCAGTCAGAGGGCGGGAAACACCATATATTTT
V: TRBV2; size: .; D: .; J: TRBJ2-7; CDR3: CASSLAESSYEQYF; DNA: TGTGCCAGCAGTTTAGCGGAGAGCTCCTACGAGCAGTACTTC
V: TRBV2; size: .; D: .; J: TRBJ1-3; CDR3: CASSQGSGNTIYF; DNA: TGTGCCAGCAGCCAGGGGTCTGGAAACACCATATATTTT
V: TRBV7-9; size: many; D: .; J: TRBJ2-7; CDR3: CASSLHGFYEQYF; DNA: TGTGCCAGCAGCTTACATGGATTCTACGAGCAGTACTTC
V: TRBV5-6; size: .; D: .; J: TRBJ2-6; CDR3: CASSYSGHPGANVLTF; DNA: TGTGCCAGCAGCTACTCTGGACACCCTGGGGCCAACGTCCTGACTTTC
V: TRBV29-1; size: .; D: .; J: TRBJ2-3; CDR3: CSVPVLSTDTQYF; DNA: TGCAGCGTCCCCGTACTGTCCACAGATACGCAGTATTTT
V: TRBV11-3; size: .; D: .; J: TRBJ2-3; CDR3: CASSQGGLDTQYF; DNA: TGTGCCAGCAGCCAGGGGGGCCTGGATACGCAGTATTTT
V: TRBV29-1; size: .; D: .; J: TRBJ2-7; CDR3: CSASRGVTYEQYF; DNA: TGCAGCGCCAGCAGAGGGGTCACCTACGAGCAGTACTTC
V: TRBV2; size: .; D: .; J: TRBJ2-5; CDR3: CASILRETQYF; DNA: TGTGCCAGCATATTACGGGAGACCCAGTACTTC
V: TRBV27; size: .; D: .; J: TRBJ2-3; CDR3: CASSSYTTDTQYF; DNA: TGTGCCAGCTCATCGTATACCACAGATACGCAGTATTTT
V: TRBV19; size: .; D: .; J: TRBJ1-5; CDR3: CASSMGQGGSQPQHF; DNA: TGTGCCAGTAGTATGGGGCAGGGTGGGAGTCAGCCCCAGCATTTT
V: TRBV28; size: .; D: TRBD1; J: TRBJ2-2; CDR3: CASSSTGTGELFF; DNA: TGTGCCAGCAGTTCGACAGGGACCGGGGAGCTGTTTTTT
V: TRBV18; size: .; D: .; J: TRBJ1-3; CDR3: CASSPPMGTGNTIYF; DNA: TGTGCCAGCTCACCTCCCATGGGAACGGGAAACACCATATATTTT
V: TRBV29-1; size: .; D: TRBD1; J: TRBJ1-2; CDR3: CSVATGGAYGYTF; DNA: TGCAGCGTAGCAACAGGGGGCGCCTATGGCTACACCTTC
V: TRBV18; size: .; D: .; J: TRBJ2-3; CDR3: CASSPKGVDTDTQYF; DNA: TGTGCCAGCTCACCGAAGGGGGTGGACACAGATACGCAGTATTTT